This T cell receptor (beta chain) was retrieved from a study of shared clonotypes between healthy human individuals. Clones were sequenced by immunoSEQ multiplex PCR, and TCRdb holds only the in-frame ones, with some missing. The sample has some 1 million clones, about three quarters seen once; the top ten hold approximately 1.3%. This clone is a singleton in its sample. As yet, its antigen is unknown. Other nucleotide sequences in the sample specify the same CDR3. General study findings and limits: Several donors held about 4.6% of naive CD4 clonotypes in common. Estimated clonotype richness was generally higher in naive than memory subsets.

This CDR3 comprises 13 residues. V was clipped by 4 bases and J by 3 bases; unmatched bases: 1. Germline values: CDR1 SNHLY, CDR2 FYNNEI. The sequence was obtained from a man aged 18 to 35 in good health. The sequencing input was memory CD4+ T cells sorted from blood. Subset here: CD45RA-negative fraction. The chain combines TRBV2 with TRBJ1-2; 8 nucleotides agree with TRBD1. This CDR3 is CASSVQGDYGYTF. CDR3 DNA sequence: TGTGCCAGCAGTGTACAGGGGGACTATGGCTACACCTTC.